Included here is one TCR beta chain sequence, with context. Its antigen is not known. Each donor gave 9.5 to 10 milliliters of peripheral blood. This specimen comes from a study of blood T cells in healthy people across ages. Study findings and constraints: Diversity was higher, and naive CD4+ cells more numerous, in long-lived donors than in aged donors. From one million sequenced T cells, diversity estimates were lower bounds.

The CDR3 extends over 14 amino acids. CDR1 is SGHRS, CDR2 YFSETQ, per germline. V was trimmed by 3 bases and J by 4 bases, leaving 13 bases between them. It was with a sample-barcoded 5' primer and a J-beta primer mix that a second PCR of about 7 to 12 cycles was run. TCRdb reanalysed the 5' RACE reads using MiXCR and keeps one entry per CDR3 protein. The sample yields about 1.8 million distinct CDR3 sequences, around 50% seen once. The chain links TRBV5-1 to TRBJ1-1; TRBD1 might be the D (5 bases). The receptor was isolated from a woman between 35 and 50 years old in good health. The sequencing sample was made of blood. The CDR3 DNA sequence: TGCGCCAGCAGCTCGGACGGGGGAAGCACTGAAGCTTTCTTT. Amino acids: CASSSDGGSTEAFF.